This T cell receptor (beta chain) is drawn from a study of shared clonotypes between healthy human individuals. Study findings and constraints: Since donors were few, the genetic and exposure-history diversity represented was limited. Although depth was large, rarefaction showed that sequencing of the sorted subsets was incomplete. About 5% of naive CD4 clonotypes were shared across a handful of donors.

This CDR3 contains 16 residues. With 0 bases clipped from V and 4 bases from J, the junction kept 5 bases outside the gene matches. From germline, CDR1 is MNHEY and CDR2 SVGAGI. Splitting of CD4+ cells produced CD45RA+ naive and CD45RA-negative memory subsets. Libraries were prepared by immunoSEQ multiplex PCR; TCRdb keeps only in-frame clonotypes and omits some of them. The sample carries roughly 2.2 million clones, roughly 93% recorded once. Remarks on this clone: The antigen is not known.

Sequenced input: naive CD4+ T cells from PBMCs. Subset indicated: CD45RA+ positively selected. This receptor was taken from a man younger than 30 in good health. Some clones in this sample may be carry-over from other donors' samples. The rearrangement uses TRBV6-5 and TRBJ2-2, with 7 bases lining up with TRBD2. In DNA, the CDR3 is TGTGCCAGCAGTTACTCGGGAGGGATGAGCACCGGGGAGCTGTTTTTT. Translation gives CASSYSGGMSTGELFF.